Listed below are T cell receptor beta chains from one sample, sequenced in a study of CD8 T cells in Susac syndrome. TCRdb itself ran the immunoSEQ multiplex PCR reads through MiXCR, one entry per CDR3 protein. This sample carries some 130,000 distinct CDR3 sequences, roughly 94% of them seen once, and the ten largest clones take around 0.12%. Sequencing was performed on CD4+ T cells from PBMCs. All receptors derive from a human donor with multiple sclerosis. Each CDR3 is given with its conserved first and last residue. A D gene is named only where the DNA matches it firmly. The listing skips clone size in some rows; elsewhere it reads once, few, many or a size class.

TRBJ2-7	TRBV18	NA	NA	TGTGCCAGCTCACCACTACCAGGCAGGGAGGGACAGCGCTGGCAGTACTTC	CASSPLPGREGQRWQYF
TRBJ1-5	TRBV20-1	NA	NA	TGCAGTGCGAGCGGTGGGAATCAGCCCCAGCATTTT	CSASGGNQPQHF
TRBJ2-7	TRBV6-2/TRBV6-3	NA	NA	TGTGCCAGCAGTTTCCCCTCGGAGGGGCGGACACTCTACGAGCAGTACTTC	CASSFPSEGRTLYEQYF
TRBJ1-5	TRBV5-1	NA	NA	TGCGCCAGCAGCTTGGGGGACACTTGGCCCCAGCATTTT	CASSLGDTWPQHF
TRBJ2-7	TRBV2	NA	NA	TGTGCCAGCAGTGAACAGGGGCAAGGCGACGAGCAGTACTTC	CASSEQGQGDEQYF
TRBJ2-4	TRBV4-3	NA	TRBD1	TGCGCCAGCAGCCAAGTGCCAGGGGGCGCGGAGGTAAACATTCAGTACTTC	CASSQVPGGAEVNIQYF
TRBJ2-2	TRBV4-1	NA	NA	TGCGCCAGCAGCCAAGTTTCAACTCCCCATCCCGGGGAGCTGTTTTTT	CASSQVSTPHPGELFF
TRBJ1-6	TRBV7-2	NA	TRBD1	TGTGCCAGCAGCTTAACGGGGACAGAGAATTCACCCCTCCACTTT	CASSLTGTENSPLHF
TRBJ1-3	TRBV30	NA	NA	TGTGCCTGGAGTCCCCTGGGGGAACGAAACACCATATATTTT	CAWSPLGERNTIYF
TRBJ2-3	TRBV29-1	NA	NA	TGCAGCGTTGAAGGAGGGGATGGGGGCACAGATACGCAGTATTTT	CSVEGGDGGTDTQYF
TRBJ2-7	TRBV5-1	NA	TRBD2	TGCGCCAGCAGCTTGGGGGAGGGAATCCACGAGCAGTACTTC	CASSLGEGIHEQYF
TRBJ1-4	TRBV30	NA	TRBD1	TGTGCCCGCGGGGAGGGGGCTACTAATGAAAAACTGTTTTTT	CARGEGATNEKLFF
TRBJ1-2	TRBV30	NA	NA	TGTGCCTGGAGTGTCCCACAGAACTATGGCTACACCTTC	CAWSVPQNYGYTF
TRBJ1-1	TRBV20-1	NA	NA	TGCAGTGCTAGAGGGGTTGGAAACACTGAAGCTTTCTTT	CSARGVGNTEAFF
TRBJ1-2	TRBV13	NA	NA	TGTGCCAGCAGCGCCACTAACTATGGCTACACCTTC	CASSATNYGYTF
TRBJ2-5	TRBV15	NA	NA	TGTGCCACCAGCAGTCACAGGATCGGGGTGTACCAAGAGACCCAGTACTTC	CATSSHRIGVYQETQYF
TRBJ2-7	TRBV7-3	NA	TRBD1	TGTGCCAGCAGCCAACGGACAGGGGGGACCTACGAGCAGTACTTC	CASSQRTGGTYEQYF
TRBJ1-1	TRBV3-1	once	TRBD1	TGTGCCACCGACGACAGGGGGAACACTGAAGCTTTCTTT	CATDDRGNTEAFF
TRBJ2-4	TRBV2	NA	NA	TGTGCCAGCAGCGCGCGGGACAAAGGGGACATTCAGTACTTC	CASSARDKGDIQYF
TRBJ2-4	TRBV6-5	NA	NA	TGTGCCAGCAGTCCAGGGAAAAACATTCAGTACTTC	CASSPGKNIQYF
TRBJ2-1	TRBV5-1	NA	TRBD2	TGCGCCAGCAGCTACATATGGCTAGCGGGAGGGCACCATCCCACACAAAGCTCCTACAATGAGCAGTTCTTC	CASSYIWLAGGHHPTQSSYNEQFF
TRBJ1-5	TRBV12-3/TRBV12-4	NA	NA	TGTGCCAGCAGTTTGGGGGATGGTCAGCCCCAGCATTTT	CASSLGDGQPQHF
TRBJ2-2	TRBV12-3/TRBV12-4	NA	NA	TGTGCCAGCAACCTCCAAAATTCGAACACCGGGGAGCTGTTTTTT	CASNLQNSNTGELFF
TRBJ2-2	TRBV5-1	NA	TRBD1	TGCGCCAGCAGCTCAGGACAGGTCACCGGGGAGCTGTTTTTT	CASSSGQVTGELFF
TRBJ1-2	TRBV27	NA	TRBD1	TGTGCCAGCAGTTCTGGACAGGGGGCTGGCTACACCTTC	CASSSGQGAGYTF
TRBJ1-2	TRBV20-1	NA	TRBD1	TGCAGTGCTATCCCGACTCAGGGGGTCTACACCTTC	CSAIPTQGVYTF
TRBJ2-6	TRBV5-6	NA	NA	TGTGCCAGCAGCCCAGAAGGGTTTGGGGCCAACGTCCTGACTTTC	CASSPEGFGANVLTF
TRBJ2-3	TRBV20-1	NA	TRBD2	TGCAGTGCTAGAGCCCCACTAGCGGGAGTTTCAGATACGCAGTATTTT	CSARAPLAGVSDTQYF
TRBJ2-7	TRBV7-8	NA	NA	TGTGCCAGCAGCCCGGCGGTGGCAGGGTCCTACGAGCAGTACTTC	CASSPAVAGSYEQYF
TRBJ1-2	TRBV25-1	NA	TRBD1	TGTGCCAGCAGTGGATATACAGGGGTAGGTGGCTACACCTTC	CASSGYTGVGGYTF
TRBJ1-4	TRBV3-1	NA	NA	TGTGCCAGCAGCCCTGACCCCGCAACTAATGAAAAACTGTTTTTT	CASSPDPATNEKLFF
TRBJ2-6	TRBV6-1	NA	NA	TGTGCCAGCAGGCGGGCAGGTGCTCTGGCGGGGGCCAACGTCCTGACTTTC	CASRRAGALAGANVLTF
TRBJ2-5	TRBV7-2	NA	TRBD2	TGTGCCAGCAGCTCGATAGCGGGGGCCCTAGAGACCCAGTACTTC	CASSSIAGALETQYF
TRBJ1-4	TRBV4-2	NA	NA	TGTGCCAGCAGCCTCAGGGTCGTGAGTGAAAAACTGTTTTTT	CASSLRVVSEKLFF
TRBJ1-2	TRBV29-1	NA	TRBD1	TGCAGCGTTGGGGGGACAGCTAACTATGGCTACACCTTC	CSVGGTANYGYTF
TRBJ2-5	TRBV7-9	NA	TRBD2	TGTGCCAGCAGCCTGACTTTGAATAGCGGGACCCAAGAGACCCAGTACTTC	CASSLTLNSGTQETQYF
TRBJ2-6	TRBV20-1	NA	NA	TGCAGTGCTAGAGATCCCAGAGGCCCTGGGGCCAACGTCCTGACTTTC	CSARDPRGPGANVLTF
TRBJ1-2	TRBV3-1	NA	NA	TGTGCCAGCAGCCCAGCAAAGGCATTCTATGGCTACACCTTC	CASSPAKAFYGYTF
TRBJ2-7	TRBV2	NA	NA	TGTGCCAGCAGTCTCGGGCCCCTCGACGAGCAGTACTTC	CASSLGPLDEQYF
TRBJ2-7	TRBV6-6	NA	NA	TGTGCCAGCAGAAGCCCTACAGGGAACTACGAGCAGTACTTC	CASRSPTGNYEQYF
TRBJ1-1	TRBV3-1	NA	NA	TGTGCCAGCAGCCAAGATTATCGGGGTAATACTGAAGCTTTCTTT	CASSQDYRGNTEAFF
TRBJ2-7	TRBV12-3/TRBV12-4	NA	NA	TGTGCCAGCAGTTTATGGCAGGGGAAGCAGTACTTC	CASSLWQGKQYF
TRBJ2-7	TRBV19	NA	TRBD2	TGTGCCAGTAAGGCTAGCGGGGGAACCTACGAGCAGTACTTC	CASKASGGTYEQYF
TRBJ1-1	TRBV2	NA	TRBD1	TGTGCCAGCACCTTGGACAGGTATAATGAAGCTTTCTTT	CASTLDRYNEAFF
TRBJ2-3	TRBV7-8	once	NA	TGTACCAGCAGCTTTTCGTCTGCGACCCCTAGCACAGATACGCAGTATTTT	CTSSFSSATPSTDTQYF
TRBJ1-1	TRBV19	NA	TRBD1	TGTGCCAGTAGTTCGCCGGGACAGGGGGTTTCCACTGAAGCTTTCTTT	CASSSPGQGVSTEAFF
TRBJ2-7	TRBV20-1	NA	TRBD2	TGCAGTGCTAGAGATCTCAAGGGAGGGAGCTCCTACGAGCAGTACTTC	CSARDLKGGSSYEQYF
TRBJ1-2	TRBV9	NA	TRBD1	TGTGCCAGCAGCGTCACCGGGACAGGGACCTCACTATATGGCTACACCTTC	CASSVTGTGTSLYGYTF
TRBJ1-1	TRBV29-1	once	TRBD1	TGCAGCATTAGCCCGGGACAGGGATGGGGCACTGAAGCTTTCTTT	CSISPGQGWGTEAFF
TRBJ1-5	TRBV10-2	once	NA	TGCGCCAGCAGTGAGTCTGGCATAGATCAGCCCCAGCATTTT	CASSESGIDQPQHF
TRBJ1-2	TRBV2	NA	NA	TGTGCCAGCAGGGCAGGGCAGAACTATGGCTACACCTTC	CASRAGQNYGYTF
TRBJ1-1	TRBV20-1	NA	NA	TGCAGTGCTAGAGATCTAATCCGTCTGGACACTGAAGCTTTCTTT	CSARDLIRLDTEAFF
TRBJ1-1	TRBV2	NA	NA	TGTGCCAGCAGCGGACATGGAGGATCCGCTTTCTTT	CASSGHGGSAFF
TRBJ2-1	TRBV18	NA	NA	TGTGCCAGCTCACCACTTTTTGGGACCCCTCAGGGGGGAGAGCAGTTCTTC	CASSPLFGTPQGGEQFF
TRBJ1-1	TRBV11-2	NA	TRBD1	TGTGCCAGCAGCTCTACGGGACAGCTCACCATGAACACTGAAGCTTTCTTT	CASSSTGQLTMNTEAFF